These T cell receptor beta chains were read from a single sample in a study of neurological immune-mediated disorders. TCRdb called the 5' RACE reads again in MiXCR, with one record for every CDR3 protein. Of some 31,000 distinct CDR3 sequences listed, over 4% are singletons. Sequenced input: PBMCs. These receptors were obtained from a man between 18 and 35 years old in good health. CDR3s include the opening cysteine and the closing phenylalanine or tryptophan.

J,length,V,CDR3
TRBJ2-2,17,TRBV6-5,CASSYRLLDTRAGELFF
TRBJ2-3,15,TRBV7-8,CASSTGPEWTDTQYF
TRBJ2-7,14,TRBV4-1,CASSPAGGAYEQYF
TRBJ2-7,16,TRBV9,CASSVAPGTGRAEQYF
TRBJ2-3,16,TRBV7-2,CASGRRLAGATDTQYF
TRBJ1-2,14,TRBV24-1,CATQDRTGAYGYTF
TRBJ2-5,16,TRBV6-5,CASSHRPGGLEETQYF
TRBJ1-1,17,TRBV30,CAWSGNVNRGGNTEAFF
TRBJ2-3,13,TRBV7-7,CASGRDVRNTQYF
TRBJ2-2,12,TRBV7-9,CASSIFPGELFF
TRBJ2-3,15,TRBV5-1,CASSLGTSYTDTQYF
TRBJ2-1,16,TRBV12-3/TRBV12-4,CASTRPGGLFYNEQFF
TRBJ1-6,14,TRBV9,CASSLTGRTSPLHF
TRBJ1-2,15,TRBV5-5,CASSFNLQRDYGYTF
TRBJ1-6,16,TRBV5-1,CASSLAATAGNSPLHF
TRBJ2-5,12,TRBV20-1,CSARGGQETQYF
TRBJ2-1,13,TRBV7-6,CASSSEAYNEQFF
TRBJ2-7,12,TRBV20-1,CSAGKGPYEQYF
TRBJ2-5,14,TRBV20-1,CSAKRRLAGGTQYF
TRBJ1-1,16,TRBV5-1,CASSLGYGRGNTEAFF
TRBJ1-4,16,TRBV4-3,CASSQQGRSTNEKLFF
TRBJ2-2,14,TRBV20-1,CSARKIGEGGELFF